This TCR beta chain was obtained from a study of T cells after posttransplantation cyclophosphamide (dated by TCRdb to 2016 to 2017). General notes on the study: Using TRB sequencing, the study followed how the T cell repertoire reconstituted after myeloablative bone marrow transplantation in which posttransplantation cyclophosphamide served as GVHD prophylaxis. Samples from around 37 PTCy-treated patients, along with samples from about 17 of their related bone marrow donors, underwent antigen receptor sequencing. Blood from all 35 or so PTCy patients who had 1-year posttransplant specimens underwent TRB sequencing. Up to roughly 3 additional blood samples from 2 to 5.2 years after transplant were also TRB-sequenced in 3 patients, as was pretransplant blood from several patients. Because TRA and TRB clonality correlated tightly in about 9 samples, the subsequent TCR analyses were limited to TRB only. Public TRB sequences were queried against a database of over 3,600 sequences associated with responses to pathogens, tumor antigens, self-antigens and alloantigens. Overall study outcomes, separate from this receptor: Across more than 40 patients, TRB clonality was highly associated with recipient CMV seropositivity and CMV reactivation, and diversity in PTCy patients was similar to diversity in CNI/methotrexate controls. The TRB repertoires of T cells infiltrating skin or the GI tract showed only limited overlap with the TRB repertoires found in blood. At 1-2 months, donor-recipient similarity was low but rose over the first year, and the later blood repertoires were often dominated by donor CD8+ memory clones.

TRB sequencing used genomic DNA with the immunoSEQ assay at survey resolution or the hsTCRB kit. The study's processing was this. Initial read processing used immunoSEQ software, and repertoire analyses used the LymphoSeq R package. Clonality was calculated as 1 minus normalized Shannon entropy, and the Gini coefficient was also calculated for each TRB dataset. To infer phenotypes in unsorted samples, TRB sequences from sorted subsets of the recipient or donor were mapped onto unsorted samples from the same recipient. The table comes from immuneACCESS by way of TCRdb, which keeps in-frame sequences with V and J called. Part of the clones is missing from these tables; in studies checked, under half for an unresolved V gene and the rest for unknown reasons. That table is the source of V, J and clone size, and D and trimming were worked out from the DNA. The sample contains fewer than 12,000 clones, roughly nine tenths of them found a single time. About 28% of the sample rests with the top ten.

From the cysteine through the phenylalanine, the CDR3 covers 15 amino acids. Only the CDR3 DNA stays, 45 bases, in frame from base 1. The trim is 1 base for V and 0 bases for J, with a gap of 8 bases between the germline ends. Via the germline V gene, CDR1 is MRHNA and CDR2 SNTAGT. Concerning this clone itself: Its antigen target is currently unknown. Nothing much larger sits one base from this clone, and base qualities are not available.

The intended sense of this specimen's treatment or condition label: high-dose cyclophosphamide on days +3 and +4 as single-agent GVHD prophylaxis. Busulfan and fludarabine conditioning, a related or unrelated marrow graft, and cyclophosphamide on days +3 and +4 were given to PTCy patients. PTCy-treated patients were drawn from a prospective multi-institutional clinical trial. Peripheral blood and bone marrow mononuclear cells were isolated by Ficoll-Hypaque density centrifugation and were cryopreserved. FACS on a FACSAria II was used to sort CD4+ and CD8+ T cells, including the naive and memory subsets.

The TCR originated in a male patient between 25 and 39 years old who received an allogeneic stem cell transplant from a related donor, was CMV-positive, and had acute GVHD only. After a transplant, certain T cells may trace back to the graft donor. The V gene is TRBV6-4 and the J gene is TRBJ2-3; 6 matching bases give a weak D call of TRBD2. The specimen was CD4+ T cells sorted from PBMCs, collected after allogeneic stem cell transplant with posttransplant cyclophosphamide. In nucleotides, the sequence is TGTGCCAGCAGTGACTTTGCGGGGAGCACAGATACGCAGTATTTT. Its protein reads: CASSDFAGSTDTQYF.